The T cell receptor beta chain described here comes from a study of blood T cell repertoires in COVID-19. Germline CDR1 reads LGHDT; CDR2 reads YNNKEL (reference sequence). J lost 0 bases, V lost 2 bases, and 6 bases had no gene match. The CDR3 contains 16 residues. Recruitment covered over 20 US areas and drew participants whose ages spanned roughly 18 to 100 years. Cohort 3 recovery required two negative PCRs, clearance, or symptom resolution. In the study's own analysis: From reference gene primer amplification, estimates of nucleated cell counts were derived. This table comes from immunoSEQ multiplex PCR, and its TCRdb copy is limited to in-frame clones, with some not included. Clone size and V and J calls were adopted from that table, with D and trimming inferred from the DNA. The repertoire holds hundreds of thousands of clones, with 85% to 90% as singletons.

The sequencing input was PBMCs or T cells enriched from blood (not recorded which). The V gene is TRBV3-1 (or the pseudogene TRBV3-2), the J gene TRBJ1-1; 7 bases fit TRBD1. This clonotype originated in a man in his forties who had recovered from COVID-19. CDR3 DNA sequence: TGTGCCAGCAGCCAAACAGGGGTCTGGTTGAACACTGAAGCTTTCTTT. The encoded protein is CASSQTGVWLNTEAFF.